This T cell receptor beta chain was documented in a study of CD8+ T cells in alopecia areata. Study overall: Once tofacitinib had been taken for 6 to 18 months, 6 months off drug followed.

Regarding treatment: oral pan-JAK inhibitor, 5-10 mg twice daily. Sampling of alopecia areata patients yielded lesional scalp punch biopsies as well as peripheral blood. The CDR3 consists of 16 residues. J lost 5 bases, V lost 3 bases, and 7 bases had no gene match. CDR1 SGDLS and CDR2 YYNGEE come from the germline V gene. RNA extraction and reverse transcription yielded cDNA as sequencing template. The repertoire was sequenced with immunoSEQ multiplex PCR; TCRdb's copy has only in-frame clones and lacks some. In the table there are more than 100,000 clones, 70% to 90% of which are singletons. The TCR was taken from a human donor with alopecia areata. The sequencing used CD8+ T cells sorted from blood, collected between weeks 30 and 35, from a patient treated with tofacitinib. The rearrangement uses TRBV9 and TRBJ2-3, with 12 bases identical to TRBD2. CDR3 coding DNA: TGTGCCAGCAGCGCAGGACTAGCGGGGTCAGGAGATACGCAGTATTTT. Its translation is CASSAGLAGSGDTQYF.